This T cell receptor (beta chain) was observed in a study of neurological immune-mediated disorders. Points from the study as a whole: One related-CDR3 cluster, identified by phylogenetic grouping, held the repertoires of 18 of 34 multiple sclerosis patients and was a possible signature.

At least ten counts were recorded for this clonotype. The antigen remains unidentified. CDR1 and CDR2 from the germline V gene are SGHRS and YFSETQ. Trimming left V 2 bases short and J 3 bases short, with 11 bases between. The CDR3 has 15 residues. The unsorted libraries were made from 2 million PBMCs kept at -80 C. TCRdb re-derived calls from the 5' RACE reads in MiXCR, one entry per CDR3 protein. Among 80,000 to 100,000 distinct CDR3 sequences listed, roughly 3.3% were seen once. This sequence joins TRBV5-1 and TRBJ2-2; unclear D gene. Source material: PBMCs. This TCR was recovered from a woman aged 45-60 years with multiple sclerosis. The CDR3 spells CASSFAASYTGELFF. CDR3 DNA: TGCGCCAGCAGCTTCGCAGCTTCCTACACCGGGGAGCTGTTTTTT.